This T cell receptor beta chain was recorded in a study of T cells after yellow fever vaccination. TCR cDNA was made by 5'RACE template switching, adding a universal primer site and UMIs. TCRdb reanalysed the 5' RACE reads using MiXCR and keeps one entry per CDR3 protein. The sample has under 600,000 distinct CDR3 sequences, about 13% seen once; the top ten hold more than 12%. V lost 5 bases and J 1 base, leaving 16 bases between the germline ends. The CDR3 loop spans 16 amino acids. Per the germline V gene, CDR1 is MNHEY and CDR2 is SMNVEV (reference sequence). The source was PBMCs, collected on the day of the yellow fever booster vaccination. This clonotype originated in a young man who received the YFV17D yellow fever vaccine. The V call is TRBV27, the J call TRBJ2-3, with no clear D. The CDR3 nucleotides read TGTGCCAGCAGTCCGCCGCGGATCTGGGGCACAGATACGCAGTATTTT. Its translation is CASSPPRIWGTDTQYF.